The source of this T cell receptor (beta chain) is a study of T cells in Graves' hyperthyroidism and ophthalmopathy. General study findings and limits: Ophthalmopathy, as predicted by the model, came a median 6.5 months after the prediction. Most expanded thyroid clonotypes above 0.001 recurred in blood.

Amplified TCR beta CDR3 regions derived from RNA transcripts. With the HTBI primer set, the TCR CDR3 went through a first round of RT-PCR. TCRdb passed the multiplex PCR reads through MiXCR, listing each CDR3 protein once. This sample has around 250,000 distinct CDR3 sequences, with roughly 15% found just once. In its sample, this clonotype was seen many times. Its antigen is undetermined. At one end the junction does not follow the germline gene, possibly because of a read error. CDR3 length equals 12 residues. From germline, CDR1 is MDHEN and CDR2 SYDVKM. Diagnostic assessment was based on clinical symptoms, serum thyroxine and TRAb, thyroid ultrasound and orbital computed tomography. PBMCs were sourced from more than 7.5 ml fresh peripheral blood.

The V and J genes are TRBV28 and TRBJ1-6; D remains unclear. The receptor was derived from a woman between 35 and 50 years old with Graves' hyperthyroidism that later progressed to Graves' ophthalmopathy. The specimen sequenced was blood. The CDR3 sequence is CASSSNNSPLHF. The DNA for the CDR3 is TGTGCCAGCAGCTCCAATAATTCACCCCTCCACTTT. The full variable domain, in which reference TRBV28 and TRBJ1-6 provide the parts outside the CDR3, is DVKVTQSSRYLVKRTGEKVFLECVQDMDHENMFWYRQDPGLGLRLIYFSYDVKMKEKGDIPEGYSVSREKKERFSLILESASTNQTSMYLCASSSNNSPLHFGNGTRLTVT.